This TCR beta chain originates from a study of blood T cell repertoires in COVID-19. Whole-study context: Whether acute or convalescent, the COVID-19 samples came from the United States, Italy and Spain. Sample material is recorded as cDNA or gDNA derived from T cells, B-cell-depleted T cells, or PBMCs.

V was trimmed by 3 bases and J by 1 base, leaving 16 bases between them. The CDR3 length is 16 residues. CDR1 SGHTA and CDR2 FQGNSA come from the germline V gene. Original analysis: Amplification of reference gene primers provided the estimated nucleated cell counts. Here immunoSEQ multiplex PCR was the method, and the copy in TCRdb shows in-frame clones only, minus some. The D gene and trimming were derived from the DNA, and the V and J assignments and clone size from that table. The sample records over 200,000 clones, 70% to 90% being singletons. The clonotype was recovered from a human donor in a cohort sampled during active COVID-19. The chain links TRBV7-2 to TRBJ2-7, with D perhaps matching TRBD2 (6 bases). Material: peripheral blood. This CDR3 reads CASSFPRDWYSYEQYF. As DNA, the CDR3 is TGTGCCAGCAGCTTTCCCCGGGACTGGTATTCCTACGAGCAGTACTTC.